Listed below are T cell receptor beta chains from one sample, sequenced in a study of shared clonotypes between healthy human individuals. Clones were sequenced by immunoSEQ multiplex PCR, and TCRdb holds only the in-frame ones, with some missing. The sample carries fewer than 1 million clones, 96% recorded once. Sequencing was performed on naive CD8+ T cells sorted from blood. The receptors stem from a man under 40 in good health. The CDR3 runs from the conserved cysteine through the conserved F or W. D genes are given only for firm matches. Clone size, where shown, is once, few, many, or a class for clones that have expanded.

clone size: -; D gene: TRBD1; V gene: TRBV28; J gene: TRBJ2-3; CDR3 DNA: TGTGCCAGCAACCCCGGGACAGGGAAGATGACAGATACGCAGTATTTT; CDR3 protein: CASNPGTGKMTDTQYF
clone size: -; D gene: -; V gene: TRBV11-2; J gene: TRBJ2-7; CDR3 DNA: TGTGCCAGCAGCTTAACTCCCCCCCACGAGCAGTACTTC; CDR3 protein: CASSLTPPHEQYF
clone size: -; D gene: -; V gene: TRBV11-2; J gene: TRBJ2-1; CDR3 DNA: TGTGCCAGCAGCGCGCGGGACAACTCCTACAATGAGCAGTTCTTC; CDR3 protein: CASSARDNSYNEQFF
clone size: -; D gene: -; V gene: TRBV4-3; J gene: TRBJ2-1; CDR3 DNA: TGCGCCAGCAGCCAAGGGACCGCCCGCGGGAATGAGCAGTTCTTC; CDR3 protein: CASSQGTARGNEQFF
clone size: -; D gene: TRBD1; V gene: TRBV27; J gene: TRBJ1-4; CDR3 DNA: TGTGCCAGCAGTTACCTCGGGACAGGGGTAGATAAACTGTTTTTT; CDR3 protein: CASSYLGTGVDKLFF
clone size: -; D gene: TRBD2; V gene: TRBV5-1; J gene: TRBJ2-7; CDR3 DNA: TGCGCCAGCAGCTTGGGACTAGCGGGAGGCTACGAGCAGTACTTC; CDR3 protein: CASSLGLAGGYEQYF
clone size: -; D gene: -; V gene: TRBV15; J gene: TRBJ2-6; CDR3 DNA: TGTGCCATCGGACAAGCTCTGAGCTCTGGGGCCAACGTCCTGACTTTC; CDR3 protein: CAIGQALSSGANVLTF
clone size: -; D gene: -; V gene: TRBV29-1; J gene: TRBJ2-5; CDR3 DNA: TGCAGCGTGGAACAGGATTCGGGGTCCCAGTACTTC; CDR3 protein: CSVEQDSGSQYF
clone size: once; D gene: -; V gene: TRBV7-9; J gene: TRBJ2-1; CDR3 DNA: TGTGCCAGCAGCTTTACGGGGGAGCAGTTCTTC; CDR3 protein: CASSFTGEQFF
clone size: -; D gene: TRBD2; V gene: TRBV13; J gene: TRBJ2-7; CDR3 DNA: TGTGCCAGCCTGACCACTGGCGGGAGGGCCCCGGACGAGCAGTACTTC; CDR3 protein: CASLTTGGRAPDEQYF
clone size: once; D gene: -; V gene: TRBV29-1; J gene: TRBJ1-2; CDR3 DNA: TGCAGCGTCTCGGGGACCTATGGCTACACCTTC; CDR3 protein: CSVSGTYGYTF
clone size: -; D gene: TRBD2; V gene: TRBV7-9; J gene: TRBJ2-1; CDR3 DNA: TGTGCCAGCAGCTCAGGGACTAGCCTCGGGTATGAGCAGTTCTTC; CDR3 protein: CASSSGTSLGYEQFF
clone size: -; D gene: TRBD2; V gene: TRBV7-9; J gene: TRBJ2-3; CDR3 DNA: TGTGCCAGCAGGCCACCACTAGCGTCCACAGATACGCAGTATTTT; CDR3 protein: CASRPPLASTDTQYF
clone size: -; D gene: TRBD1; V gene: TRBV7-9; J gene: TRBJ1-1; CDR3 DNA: TGTGCCAGCAGCGAGACAGGGATGGGGACTGAAGCTTTCTTT; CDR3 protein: CASSETGMGTEAFF
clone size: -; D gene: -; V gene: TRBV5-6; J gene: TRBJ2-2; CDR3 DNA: TGTGCCAGCAGCTGGCGAGTGGGACCGGCGAACACCGGGGAGCTGTTTTTT; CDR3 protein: CASSWRVGPANTGELFF
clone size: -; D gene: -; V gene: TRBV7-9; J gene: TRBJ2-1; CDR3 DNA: TGTGCCAGCAGCTTCTCCGGACGCCGCTACAATGAGCAGTTCTTC; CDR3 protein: CASSFSGRRYNEQFF
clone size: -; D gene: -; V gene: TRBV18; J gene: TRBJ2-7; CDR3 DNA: TGTGCCAGCTCACCCGAAGCCTACGAGCAGTACTTC; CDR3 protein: CASSPEAYEQYF
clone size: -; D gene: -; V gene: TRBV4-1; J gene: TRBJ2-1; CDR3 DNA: TGCGCCAGCAGCCAATTCCCAGACCCGGGGGCCACTAAGAGGGATGAGCAGTTCTTC; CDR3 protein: CASSQFPDPGATKRDEQFF
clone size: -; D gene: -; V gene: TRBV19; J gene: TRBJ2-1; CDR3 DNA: TGTGCCAGTAGTATAGACCCAGAAGACAATGAGCAGTTCTTC; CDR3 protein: CASSIDPEDNEQFF
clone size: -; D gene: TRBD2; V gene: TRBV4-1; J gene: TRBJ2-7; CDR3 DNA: TGCGCCAGCAGCCAAACTAGCGGGGTCTCCTACGAGCAGTACTTC; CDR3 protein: CASSQTSGVSYEQYF
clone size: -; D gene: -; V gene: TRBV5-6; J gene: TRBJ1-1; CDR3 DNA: TGTGCCAGCAGCTTAGGACAAACCACTGAAGCTTTCTTT; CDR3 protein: CASSLGQTTEAFF
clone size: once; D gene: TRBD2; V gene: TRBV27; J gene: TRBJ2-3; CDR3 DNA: TGTGCCAGCAGTTTATCGGGACTAGCGGGAGCGAGGGCAGATACGCAGTATTTT; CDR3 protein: CASSLSGLAGARADTQYF
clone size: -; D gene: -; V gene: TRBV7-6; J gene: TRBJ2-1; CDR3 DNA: TGTGCCAGCAGCTCCTCGGTAGGTGTAATCTACAATGAGCAGTTCTTC; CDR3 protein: CASSSSVGVIYNEQFF
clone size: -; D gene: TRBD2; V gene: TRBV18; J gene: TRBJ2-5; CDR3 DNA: TGTGCCAGCTCACCACCGGAAACTAGCGGACAAGAGACCCAGTACTTC; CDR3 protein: CASSPPETSGQETQYF
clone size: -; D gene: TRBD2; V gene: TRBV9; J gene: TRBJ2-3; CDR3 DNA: TGTGCCAGCAGACCTCTAGCGGGACCAGATACGCAGTATTTT; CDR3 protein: CASRPLAGPDTQYF
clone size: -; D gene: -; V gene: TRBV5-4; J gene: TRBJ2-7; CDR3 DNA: TGTGCCAGCAGCTACCAAAGTAGGGAGCAGTACTTC; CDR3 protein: CASSYQSREQYF
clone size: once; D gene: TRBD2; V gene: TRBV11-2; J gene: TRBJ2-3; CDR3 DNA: TGTGCCAGCAGCTCCCGTGTCAGCTGGGAGGGACTCACAGATACGCAGTATTTT; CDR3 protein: CASSSRVSWEGLTDTQYF
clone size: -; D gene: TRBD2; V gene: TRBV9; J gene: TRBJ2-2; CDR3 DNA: TGTGCCAGCAGCCCCCCTCGTGTTAGCGGGAGCCCTTTGAACACCGGGGAGCTGTTTTTT; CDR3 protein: CASSPPRVSGSPLNTGELFF
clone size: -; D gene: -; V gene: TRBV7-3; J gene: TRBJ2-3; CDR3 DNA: TGTGCCAGCAGCCCGAGGGGGGCCACAGATACGCAGTATTTT; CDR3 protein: CASSPRGATDTQYF
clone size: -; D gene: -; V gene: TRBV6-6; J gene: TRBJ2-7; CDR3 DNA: TGTGCCAGCAGTTACGGGGCAGGGGCAAGCTCCTACGAGCAGTACTTC; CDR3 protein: CASSYGAGASSYEQYF
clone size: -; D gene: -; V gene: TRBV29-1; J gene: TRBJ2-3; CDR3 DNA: TGCAGCGTTGAGGTGGATTTGGGGGATACGCAGTATTTT; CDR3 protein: CSVEVDLGDTQYF
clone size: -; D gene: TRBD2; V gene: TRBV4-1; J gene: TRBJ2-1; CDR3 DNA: TGCGCCAGCAGCCAAATTGCGGGAGCGGGCAATGAGCAGTTCTTC; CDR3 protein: CASSQIAGAGNEQFF
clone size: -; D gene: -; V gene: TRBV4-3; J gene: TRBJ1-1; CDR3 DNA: TGCGCCAGCAGCCAAGTAGGACAGAACACTGAAGCTTTCTTT; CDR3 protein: CASSQVGQNTEAFF
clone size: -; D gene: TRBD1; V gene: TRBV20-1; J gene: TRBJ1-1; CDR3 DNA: TGCAGTAGACAGGGTTTCCAAGCTTTCTTT; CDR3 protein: CSRQGFQAFF
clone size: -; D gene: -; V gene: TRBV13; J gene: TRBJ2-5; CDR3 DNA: TGTGCCAGCAGCTTACAGGGGCTGGAGACCCAGTACTTC; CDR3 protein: CASSLQGLETQYF
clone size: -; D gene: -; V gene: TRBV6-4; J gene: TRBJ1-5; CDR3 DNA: TGTGCCAGCAGTGACCCTCGGAGGAATCAGCCCCAGCATTTT; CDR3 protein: CASSDPRRNQPQHF
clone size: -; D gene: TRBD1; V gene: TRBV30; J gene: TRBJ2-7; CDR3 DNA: TGTGCCTTGACAGGGGGCGGGGAGCAGTACTTC; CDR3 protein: CALTGGGEQYF